This TCR beta chain comes out of a study of blood T cell repertoires in COVID-19 (dated by TCRdb to 2020 to 2021). General notes on the study: Collaborator samples came from the United States, Italy and Spain and covered acute and convalescent phases of COVID-19. The prospective study material was composed of cDNA or gDNA derived from T cells, B-cell-depleted T cells, or PBMCs. Deeply sampled blood TCRbeta repertoires from subjects exposed to, actively infected with, or recovered from COVID-19 were included in the dataset. A freely available public database, intended as a resource for researchers studying the immune response to SARS-CoV-2, is where the repertoires were released. Samples were obtained from the ongoing ImmuneRACE study (first 160 participants) and from 1,254 subjects provided by 6 global collaborators. The sample metadata nearly always contained a de-identified subject ID, COVID-19 status, age in years and sex. HLA class I and class II types, where available, came from metadata supplied by the sample provider rather than from assay-based typing. Broad study findings and their caveats: How much clinical and demographic metadata was included differed by source and by participant, and the metadata was provided uncurated.

Each collaborating institution followed its own protocols to collect whole blood in K2EDTA tubes. For TCRbeta analysis, collaborators shipped samples in one of three forms: frozen whole blood, isolated PBMCs, or DNA extracted from either of those sample types. Remarks on this clone: Its antigen is not yet known. Base-call qualities are not available, and no considerably larger clone is one nucleotide away.

Sequences LGHNA (CDR1) and YSLEER (CDR2) are obtained from the germline V gene. Including the terminal cysteine and phenylalanine, the CDR3 comprises 15 residues. Solely the CDR3 DNA is kept, with 45 bases framed from the first base. From V the trimming removes 2 bases and from J it removes 5 bases, while the gene matches leave 3 bases of the junction unaccounted for. TCRbeta CDR3 regions were amplified from genomic DNA by means of the immunoSEQ Assay, a bias-controlled multiplex PCR. The authors' pipeline ran thus. The number of nucleated cells in each sample was estimated from the amplification of reference gene primers within the assay. To quantify the absolute abundance of each unique TCRbeta CDR3 rearrangement, sequence reads were collapsed and filtered. For each sample, productive Simpson clonality was calculated by taking the square root of Simpson's diversity index across productive rearrangements. TCRdb took over this immuneACCESS table, retaining in-frame rearrangements with V and J assigned. Such tables are incomplete; in checked studies, under half of the missing clones stem from an unresolved V gene, and the remainder is unexplained. V and J calls and clone size are given by that table; D and trimming were obtained from the DNA. The sample yields 310,000 or so clones; approximately 82% were counted once. Jointly, the top ten make up about 1.2% of the sample.

This receptor chain uses TRBV4-3 and TRBJ2-4; 10 bases in the junction line up with TRBD2. The sample was peripheral blood. The receptor was isolated from a woman aged 45-59 years with acute or convalescent COVID-19. DNA sequence: TGCGCCAGCAGCCAACTAGCGGGAGACCAAAACATTCAGTACTTC. It is translated as CASSQLAGDQNIQYF.